Below, 25 T cell receptor beta chains from the same sample are listed, as sequenced in a study of cytomegalovirus exposure and HLA in healthy donors. This PCR relied on a set of 60 Vbeta primers and 13 Jbeta primers. Libraries were prepared by immunoSEQ multiplex PCR; TCRdb keeps only in-frame clonotypes and omits some of them. Of 180,000 or so clones listed, 75% to 90% are singletons. Sample: PBMCs. These TCRs come from a man aged 18 to 29 in good health and CMV-seropositive.

The V and J genes are TRBV10-3 and TRBJ1-1; TRBD1 might be the D (5 bases). The ends were cut back, 7 bases at V and 3 bases at J, with 12 bases in the middle. This CDR3 contains 13 residues. Germline V gene lookup returns CDR1 ENHRY and CDR2 SYGVKD. The CDR3 region has the DNA TGTGCCATCAAGGGCAGGGCGGACACTGAAGCTTTCTTT. Translating it yields CAIKGRADTEAFF.

The V call is TRBV30, the J call TRBJ2-3, with TRBD2 identical over 9 bases. CDR3 size: 15 residues. The trim removed 2 bases at V and 3 bases at J, leaving 6 bases unmatched. Per the germline V gene, CDR1 is GTSNPN and CDR2 is SVGIG (reference sequence). CDR3 residues: CAWSLRGGKTDTQYF. Written as DNA, the CDR3 is TGTGCCTGGAGTTTGCGGGGGGGCAAAACAGATACGCAGTATTTT.

This clone was seen a handful of times. V is TRBV29-1 and J is TRBJ1-1; D call uncertain. The CDR3 runs 12 residues. Deletions cut 5 bases from V and 0 bases from J, with 7 bases between. Germline-derived CDR1 and CDR2 are SQVTM and ANQGSEA. The CDR3 spells CSVSLLNTEAFF. CDR3 nucleotides: TGCAGCGTTTCCTTATTGAACACTGAAGCTTTCTTT.

The chain couples TRBV5-1 to TRBJ1-1, with TRBD1 matching 8 bases. Trimming at V came to 7 bases and at J to 5 bases, leaving 10 bases not matched to a gene. This CDR3 contains 14 residues. Germline CDR1 SGHRS, CDR2 YFSETQ. The CDR3 loop is CASLERTGQTEAFF. The CDR3 DNA reads as TGCGCCAGCCTGGAAAGGACAGGGCAGACTGAAGCTTTCTTT.

The V gene is TRBV4-3, the J gene TRBJ2-7; 7 bases map to TRBD1. The V segment lost 1 base and the J segment 1 base; nucleotides outside the gene matches: 1. Germline values: CDR1 LGHNA, CDR2 YSLEER. The CDR3 length is 14 residues. The CDR3 here is CASSQGDSSYEQYF. The CDR3 nucleotides read TGCGCCAGCAGCCAAGGGGACAGTTCCTACGAGCAGTACTTC.

The chain employs TRBV18 and TRBJ2-2, with TRBD1 identical over 8 bases. CDR3 length equals 16 residues. V lost 3 bases, J lost 6 bases, and 9 bases stayed unmatched. Germline CDR1 and CDR2: KGHSH and LQKENI. The CDR3 is CASSPDRVTGAGELFF. Written as DNA, the CDR3 is TGTGCCAGCTCACCGGACAGAGTGACAGGGGCCGGGGAGCTGTTTTTT.

The chain combines TRBV9 with TRBJ2-7, with 11 bases matching TRBD2. The V gene's germline CDR1 is SGDLS and CDR2 YYNGEE. The length of the CDR3 is 15 residues. The V gene end was trimmed by 3 bases and the J gene end by 3 bases; junction bases not matched to a gene: 5. CDR3 nucleotides: TGTGCCAGCAGCGCCGAGGGGACTAGCGGCTACGAGCAGTACTTC. Translation: CASSAEGTSGYEQYF. Full variable domain (outside the CDR3, taken from reference TRBV9 and TRBJ2-7): DSGVTQTPKHLITATGQRVTLRCSPRSGDLSVYWYQQSLDQGLQFLIQYYNGEERAKGNILERFSAQQFPDLHSELNLSSLELGDSALYFCASSAEGTSGYEQYFGPGTRLTVT.

The V and J genes are TRBV7-9 and TRBJ1-1; the D is unclear. Trimming removed 5 bases at V and 0 bases at J, with 10 bases between. The germline V gene encodes CDR1 SEHNR and CDR2 FQNEAQ (reference sequence). This CDR3 has 14 amino acids. Here the CDR3 reads CASSPDGMNTEAFF. Written as DNA, the CDR3 is TGTGCCAGCAGCCCGGACGGGATGAACACTGAAGCTTTCTTT.

The chain joins TRBV19 to TRBJ2-1; the D gene is possibly TRBD1 (6 bases). With 1 base removed from V and 0 bases from J, the gap between germline ends came to 7 bases. The CDR3 spans 15 residues. The V gene's germline CDR1 is LNHDA and CDR2 SQIVND (reference sequence). CDR3 protein: CASSIGGPSYNEQFF. Here the CDR3 DNA reads TGTGCCAGTAGTATAGGGGGGCCCTCCTACAATGAGCAGTTCTTC.

The chain has TRBV5-6 and TRBJ1-6; D is unresolved. V dropped 0 bases and J dropped 8 bases, with 12 bases sitting between them. The CDR3 is 15 residues long. Germline values: CDR1 SGHDT, CDR2 YYEEEE. The DNA for the CDR3 is TGTGCCAGCAGCTTGGGAACGACATGGGATTCACCCCTCCACTTT. Translation gives CASSLGTTWDSPLHF. Based on the CDR3 plus reference TRBV5-6 and TRBJ1-6, the full variable domain is DAGVTQSPTHLIKTRGQQVTLRCSPKSGHDTVSWYQQALGQGPQFIFQYYEEEERQRGNFPDRFSGHQFPNYSSELNVNALLLGDSALYLCASSLGTTWDSPLHFGNGTRLTVT.

This sequence joins TRBV5-6 and TRBJ2-7, with D possibly matching TRBD1 (6 bases). The CDR3 totals 15 residues. Per germline, CDR1 SGHDT and CDR2 YYEEEE. Between the trimmed V and J ends, which lost 5 bases and 1 base, there was a span of 16 bases. The CDR3 region has the DNA TGTGCCAGCAGAACGAACAGGGTCCCTTCCTACGAGCAGTACTTC. As protein: CASRTNRVPSYEQYF.

J is TRBJ1-4 and V is TRBV11-2; a weak D match, TRBD1 (5 bases). Trimming shortened V by 1 base and J by 4 bases, and 16 bases separated the two germline ends. The V gene's germline CDR1 is SGHAT and CDR2 FQNNGV. There are 17 residues in the CDR3. CDR3: CASSLGSLGQVNEKLFF. The CDR3 bases are TGTGCCAGCAGCTTAGGATCATTGGGGCAGGTTAATGAAAAACTGTTTTTT.

V gene TRBV9 combines with J gene TRBJ1-2, with unresolved D. The V gene's germline CDR1 is SGDLS and CDR2 YYNGEE. The CDR3 is 11 amino acids. The V end lost 3 bases, the J end lost 6 bases, and 6 bases lay between the germline ends. CDR3 sequence: CASSGGHGYTF. The CDR3 DNA is TGTGCCAGCAGCGGCGGCCATGGCTACACCTTC.

The rearrangement uses TRBV29-1 and TRBJ1-3; 8 positions agree with TRBD1. This CDR3 is 19 amino acids long. Germline V lookup: CDR1 SQVTM, CDR2 ANQGSEA. V gave up 1 base and J gave up 3 bases; unmatched junction bases: 17. The CDR3 DNA is TGCAGCGTTGAAGGTCGGGTACAGGGGGGATCTCTCAGTGGAAACACCATATATTTT. Translating it yields CSVEGRVQGGSLSGNTIYF.

The genes are TRBV10-3 and TRBJ1-1; the D gene is possibly TRBD1 (5 bases). Trimming took 7 bases from V and 7 from J, leaving 13 bases between them. The CDR3 covers 12 residues. CDR1 ENHRY and CDR2 SYGVKD come from the germline V gene. For the CDR3, the DNA is TGTGCCATCACCGGAGGGGAGGGTGAAGCTTTCTTT. Translating it yields CAITGGEGEAFF.

This chain uses TRBV5-5 with TRBJ2-5; TRBD2 is a possible D gene (5 bases). The CDR3 contains 13 residues. CDR1 and CDR2 (germline): SGHKS, YYEKEE (reference sequence). V was trimmed by 4 bases and J by 4 bases, leaving 11 bases between them. In DNA, the CDR3 is TGTGCCAGCAGCCCTGAGGGTGGAGAGACCCAGTACTTC. Amino acids: CASSPEGGETQYF. Full variable domain (remainder filled in from reference TRBV5-5 and TRBJ2-5): DAGVTQSPTHLIKTRGQQVTLRCSPISGHKSVSWYQQVLGQGPQFIFQYYEKEERGRGNFPDRFSARQFPNYSSELNVNALLLGDSALYLCASSPEGGETQYFGPGTRLLVL.

V gene TRBV2 combines with J gene TRBJ1-5; D is uncertain. Germline CDR1 SNHLY, CDR2 FYNNEI. CDR3 length: 14 amino acids. The ends were cut back, 6 bases at V and 2 bases at J, with 11 bases in the middle. The CDR3 loop reads CASRGSVRNQPQHF. In nucleotides, the CDR3 is TGTGCCAGCAGGGGCTCCGTCCGCAATCAGCCCCAGCATTTT.

This clone appeared a single time. V gene TRBV27 combines with J gene TRBJ2-3; 7 positions agree with TRBD2. The CDR3 extends over 16 amino acids. Germline V gives CDR1 MNHEY, CDR2 SMNVEV (reference sequence). V was clipped by 2 bases and J by 2 bases; unmatched bases: 7. The CDR3 DNA is TGTGCCAGCAGTTTAGCAGCGGGGAGATCCACAGATACGCAGTATTTT. Its protein is CASSLAAGRSTDTQYF.

The rearrangement uses TRBV7-9 and TRBJ1-3; possibly TRBD1 for D (6 bases). Germline V CDR1 and CDR2: SEHNR, FQNEAQ (reference sequence). CDR3 length equals 15 residues. V dropped 5 bases and J dropped 2 bases, with 13 bases sitting between them. CDR3 residues: CASSGQWGPGNTIYF. In DNA form, the CDR3 reads TGTGCCAGCAGCGGCCAGTGGGGGCCTGGAAACACCATATATTTT.

In its sample, this clone was seen once. The rearrangement links TRBV7-9 to TRBJ2-3; tentatively, D is TRBD1 (6 bases). V lost 5 bases and J 3 bases, leaving 9 bases between the germline ends. The CDR3 consists of 13 residues. Germline V lookup: CDR1 SEHNR, CDR2 FQNEAQ (reference sequence). The CDR3 sequence: CASSLTGTDTQYF. In DNA, the CDR3 is TGTGCCAGCAGCCTCACAGGGACAGATACGCAGTATTTT.

The CDR3 is CASTETGMTDTQYF. As DNA, the CDR3 is TGTGCCAGCACTGAGACAGGGATGACAGATACGCAGTATTTT. This chain links TRBV25-1 with TRBJ2-3; TRBD1 matches at 7 bases. The CDR3 contains 14 residues. The V gene's germline CDR1 is MGHDK and CDR2 SYGVNS. Trimming at V came to 7 bases and at J to 3 bases, leaving 7 bases not matched to a gene.

This sequence joins TRBV6-5 and TRBJ1-1; no clear D gene. Per the germline V gene, CDR1 is MNHEY and CDR2 is SVGAGI. The V and J ends lost 0 bases and 1 base respectively, with 12 bases between them. There are 16 residues in the CDR3. CDR3 protein: CASSYSPWQKNTEAFF. For the CDR3, the DNA is TGTGCCAGCAGTTACTCGCCGTGGCAGAAGAACACTGAAGCTTTCTTT.

V is TRBV6-5 and J is TRBJ2-7, with TRBD1 matching 9 bases. This CDR3 comprises 15 residues. CDR1 MNHEY and CDR2 SVGAGI come from the germline V gene. Germline trimming cut 0 bases from V and 0 bases from J; bases unmatched to any gene: 0. The CDR3 reads CASSYSTGGSYEQYF. CDR3 coding DNA: TGTGCCAGCAGTTACTCGACAGGGGGCTCCTACGAGCAGTACTTC.

The V and J genes are TRBV4-1 and TRBJ2-3, with no clear D. CDR1 is MGHRA and CDR2 is YSYEKL in the germline V gene. Trimming shortened V by 2 bases and J by 4 bases, and 4 bases separated the two germline ends. CDR3 length equals 12 residues. CDR3 sequence reads: CASSQPADTQYF. Here the CDR3 DNA reads TGCGCCAGCAGCCAACCGGCAGATACGCAGTATTTT.

The chain combines TRBV9 with TRBJ1-1, with 8 bases that match TRBD1. Trimming removed 3 bases from V and 4 bases from J; junction bases left unmatched: 8. CDR3 length equals 15 residues. The germline gives CDR1 SGDLS, CDR2 YYNGEE. DNA for the CDR3: TGTGCCAGCAGCGCGCATTCCGACAGGGGCACTGAAGCTTTCTTT. This gives the protein CASSAHSDRGTEAFF. Supplemented by reference TRBV9 and TRBJ1-1, the full variable domain reads DSGVTQTPKHLITATGQRVTLRCSPRSGDLSVYWYQQSLDQGLQFLIQYYNGEERAKGNILERFSAQQFPDLHSELNLSSLELGDSALYFCASSAHSDRGTEAFFGQGTRLTVV.